These 11 T cell receptor beta chains share one sample of origin, sequenced in a study of blood T cell repertoires in COVID-19. Libraries were prepared by immunoSEQ multiplex PCR; TCRdb keeps only in-frame clonotypes and omits some of them. The table lists roughly 200,000 clones, 80% to 90% of them singletons. Input material: peripheral blood. These receptors all stem from a man aged 18-30 years with active or convalescent COVID-19.

The V call is TRBV28, the J call TRBJ1-6; a possible D gene is TRBD1 (6 bases). Germline-derived CDR1 and CDR2 are MDHEN and SYDVKM. The CDR3 contains 16 residues. Deletions cut 3 bases from V and 6 bases from J, with 15 bases between. CDR3 nucleotides: TGTGCCAGCAGTTTCGCGCAGGGGCTCAGTAATTCACCCCTCCACTTT. Protein product: CASSFAQGLSNSPLHF.

The chain carries TRBV5-4 and TRBJ2-5, with 13 bases identical to TRBD2. This CDR3 spans 19 amino acids. Germline values: CDR1 SGHNT, CDR2 YYREEE (reference sequence). Trimming cost V 3 bases and J 5 bases; bases outside gene matches: 16. The CDR3, as DNA: TGTGCCAGCAGCTCAAAACACCGGACTAGCGGGAGCGGTTGGGAGACCCAGTACTTC. It codes for CASSSKHRTSGSGWETQYF.

The rearrangement links TRBV19 to TRBJ1-2, with 8 bases aligning to TRBD1. The CDR3 contains 13 residues. The J segment lost 3 bases and the V segment lost 10 bases, leaving 7 bases of the junction unmatched. Germline lookup yields CDR1 LNHDA and CDR2 SQIVND (reference sequence). CDR3 sequence reads: CATRQGQYYGYTF. CDR3 in DNA: TGTGCCACTAGACAGGGGCAGTACTATGGCTACACCTTC.

This clone occurred once. The V call is TRBV5-1, the J call TRBJ1-5; tentatively, D is TRBD1 (5 bases). The germline CDR1 and CDR2 sequences are SGHRS and YFSETQ. V was clipped by 4 bases and J by 3 bases, with 14 bases between them. The CDR3 has 15 residues. CDR3 DNA sequence: TGCGCCAGCAGCACAGGAGACAGCTACAATCAGCCCCAGCATTTT. Amino acid sequence: CASSTGDSYNQPQHF.

The rearrangement uses TRBV11-2 and TRBJ1-2, with 7 nucleotides matching TRBD1. V dropped 1 base and J dropped 3; count of bases not matched to a gene: 8. Germline V gene sequence: CDR1 SGHAT, CDR2 FQNNGV. The CDR3 contains 16 residues. CDR3 coding DNA: TGTGCCAGCAGCTTAGTAGTTTATGGGACAGACTATGGCTACACCTTC. Its protein is CASSLVVYGTDYGYTF.

This clone showed up just once. J is TRBJ1-3 and V is TRBV5-4; 9 nucleotides match TRBD1. The J segment lost 1 base and the V segment lost 0 bases, leaving 2 bases of the junction unmatched. Germline lookup yields CDR1 SGHNT and CDR2 YYREEE (reference sequence). The CDR3 has 16 residues. CDR3 sequence reads: CASSLGGTGSGNTIYF. As DNA, the CDR3 is TGTGCCAGCAGCTTGGGGGGGACAGGGTCTGGAAACACCATATATTTT.

The gene calls are TRBV11-2 and TRBJ2-7, with 8 positions matching TRBD1. V lost 0 bases to trimming and J lost 13 bases; unmatched junction nucleotides: 11. In germline, CDR1 is SGHAT, CDR2 FQNNGV. The CDR3 is 14 amino acids. CDR3 sequence: CASSLDSRTGIDYF. The CDR3 DNA is TGTGCCAGCAGCTTAGATTCCCGGACAGGGATCGATTACTTC.

DNA for the CDR3: TGTGCCAGCGTAGGCAGGGTGGGCAATCAGCCCCAGCATTTT. It is translated as CASVGRVGNQPQHF. The V and J genes are TRBV2 and TRBJ1-5, with D perhaps matching TRBD1 (5 bases). CDR1 SNHLY and CDR2 FYNNEI come from the germline V gene. Trimming cost V 8 bases and J 2 bases, with 13 bases left between them. There are 14 residues in the CDR3.

V usage is TRBV28 and J usage is TRBJ1-5; 9 bases are a match to TRBD1. The trim removed 1 base at V and 6 bases at J, leaving 4 bases unmatched. CDR3 length equals 15 residues. The germline V gene encodes CDR1 MDHEN and CDR2 SYDVKM. DNA for the CDR3: TGTGCCAGCAGTTTATCCCCGACAGGGGGTCAGCCCCAGCATTTT. Translation: CASSLSPTGGQPQHF.

The V gene is TRBV2, the J gene TRBJ2-7; 7 bases are a match to TRBD2. The germline V gene has CDR1 SNHLY and CDR2 FYNNEI. V shed 5 bases and J 2 bases; nucleotides not matched to a gene: 9. The CDR3 extends over 15 amino acids. CDR3 in amino acids: CASSPRTRPPYEQYF. DNA for the CDR3: TGTGCCAGCAGTCCTAGGACTAGGCCCCCCTACGAGCAGTACTTC.

The V call is TRBV28, the J call TRBJ1-4, with 7 bases that match TRBD1. Germline loops: CDR1 MDHEN, CDR2 SYDVKM. This CDR3 region has 15 residues. V trimming: 5 bases; J trimming: 7 bases; junction bases outside the gene matches: 10. In nucleotides, the CDR3 is TGTGCCAGCAGTCCGGGACAGCGTCGGGGTGAAAAACTGTTTTTT. Its translation is CASSPGQRRGEKLFF. The full variable domain, its missing parts supplied by reference TRBV28 and TRBJ1-4, is DVKVTQSSRYLVKRTGEKVFLECVQDMDHENMFWYRQDPGLGLRLIYFSYDVKMKEKGDIPEGYSVSREKKERFSLILESASTNQTSMYLCASSPGQRRGEKLFFGSGTQLSVL.